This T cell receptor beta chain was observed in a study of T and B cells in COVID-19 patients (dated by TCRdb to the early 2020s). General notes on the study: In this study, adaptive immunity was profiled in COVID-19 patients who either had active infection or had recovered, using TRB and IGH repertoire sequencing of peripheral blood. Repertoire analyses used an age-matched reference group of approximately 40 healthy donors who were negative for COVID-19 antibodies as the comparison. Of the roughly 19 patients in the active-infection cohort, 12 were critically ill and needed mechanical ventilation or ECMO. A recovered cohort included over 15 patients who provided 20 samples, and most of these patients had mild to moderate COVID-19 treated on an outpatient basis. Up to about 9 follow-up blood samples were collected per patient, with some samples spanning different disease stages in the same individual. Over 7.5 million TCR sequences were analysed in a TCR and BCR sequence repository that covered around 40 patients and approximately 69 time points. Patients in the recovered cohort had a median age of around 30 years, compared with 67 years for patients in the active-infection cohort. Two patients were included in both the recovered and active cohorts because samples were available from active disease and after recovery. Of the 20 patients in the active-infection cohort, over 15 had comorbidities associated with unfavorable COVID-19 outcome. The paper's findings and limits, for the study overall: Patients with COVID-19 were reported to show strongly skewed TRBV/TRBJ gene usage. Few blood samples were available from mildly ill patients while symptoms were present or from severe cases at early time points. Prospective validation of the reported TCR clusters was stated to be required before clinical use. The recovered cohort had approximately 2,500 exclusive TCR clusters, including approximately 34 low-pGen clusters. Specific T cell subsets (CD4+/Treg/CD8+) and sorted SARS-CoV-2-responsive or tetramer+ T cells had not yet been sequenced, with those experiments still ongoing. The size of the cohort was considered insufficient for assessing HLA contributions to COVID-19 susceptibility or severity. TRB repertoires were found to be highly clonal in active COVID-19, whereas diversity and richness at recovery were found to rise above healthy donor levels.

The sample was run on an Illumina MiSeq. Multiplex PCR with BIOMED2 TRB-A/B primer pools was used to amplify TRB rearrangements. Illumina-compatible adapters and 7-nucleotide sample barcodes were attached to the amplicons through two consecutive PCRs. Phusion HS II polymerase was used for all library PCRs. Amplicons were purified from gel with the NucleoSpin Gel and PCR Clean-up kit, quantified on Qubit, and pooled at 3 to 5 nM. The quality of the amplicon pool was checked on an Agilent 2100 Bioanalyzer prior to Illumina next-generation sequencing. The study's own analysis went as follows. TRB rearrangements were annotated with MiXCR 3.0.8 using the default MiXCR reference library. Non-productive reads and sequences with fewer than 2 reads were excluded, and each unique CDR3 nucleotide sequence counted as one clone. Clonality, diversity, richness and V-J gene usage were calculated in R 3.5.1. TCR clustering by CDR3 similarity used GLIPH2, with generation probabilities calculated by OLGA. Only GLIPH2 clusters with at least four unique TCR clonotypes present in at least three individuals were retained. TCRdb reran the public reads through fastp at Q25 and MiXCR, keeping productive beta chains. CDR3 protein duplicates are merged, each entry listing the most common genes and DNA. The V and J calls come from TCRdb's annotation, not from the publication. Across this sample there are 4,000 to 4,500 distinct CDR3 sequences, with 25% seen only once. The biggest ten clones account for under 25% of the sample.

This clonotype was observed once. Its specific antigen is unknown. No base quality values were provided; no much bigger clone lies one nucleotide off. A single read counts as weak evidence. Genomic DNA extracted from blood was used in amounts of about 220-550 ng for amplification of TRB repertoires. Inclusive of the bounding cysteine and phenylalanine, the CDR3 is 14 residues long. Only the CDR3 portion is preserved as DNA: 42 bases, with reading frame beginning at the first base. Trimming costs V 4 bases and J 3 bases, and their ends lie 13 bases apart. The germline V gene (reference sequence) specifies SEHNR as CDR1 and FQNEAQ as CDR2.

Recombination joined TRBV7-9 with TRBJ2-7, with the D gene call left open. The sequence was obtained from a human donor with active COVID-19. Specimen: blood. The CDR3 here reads CASSSRRYNYEQYF. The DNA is TGTGCCAGCAGCTCTCGGCGGTACAACTACGAGCAGTACTTC.